This passage covers 20 T cell receptor beta chains from one sample sequenced in a study of identifying expanded T cells in peripheral blood. TCRdb keeps only in-frame clones here, not all; method: immunoSEQ multiplex PCR. The data show roughly 130,000 clones, 75% to 90% seen once. The sequencing input was blood. Source of these receptors: a person aged 18-69 years in good health.

J is TRBJ2-3 and V is TRBV28, with 12 bases identical to TRBD2. The germline CDR1 and CDR2 sequences are MDHEN and SYDVKM. The J segment lost 4 bases and the V segment lost 5 bases, leaving 13 bases of the junction unmatched. The CDR3 length is 18 residues. The CDR3 DNA follows: TGTGCCAGCAGTCCCGGGACTAGCGGGTCCCTAGCCTCAGATACGCAGTATTTT. Encoded protein: CASSPGTSGSLASDTQYF.

This clone was found once. The chain couples TRBV4-2 to TRBJ2-7, with unresolved D. The germline V gene encodes CDR1 LGHNA and CDR2 YNFKEQ. The CDR3 has 15 amino acids. The ends were cut back, 2 bases at V and 1 base at J, with 12 bases in the middle. CDR3 nucleotide sequence: TGTGCCAGCAGCCAAAGGTGGGCAGCGTCCTACGAGCAGTACTTC. It translates to CASSQRWAASYEQYF.

This clone was seen a single time. J is TRBJ1-5 and V is TRBV15, with TRBD1 identical over 9 bases. The germline V gene encodes CDR1 LNHNV and CDR2 YYDKDF (reference sequence). This CDR3 contains 15 residues. The J segment lost 4 bases and the V segment lost 3 bases, leaving 4 bases of the junction unmatched. DNA for the CDR3: TGTGCCACCAGCAGTCAGGGGACAGGGAATCAGCCCCAGCATTTT. Its protein product is CATSSQGTGNQPQHF.

The rearrangement uses TRBV7-9 and TRBJ1-1; weak D call: TRBD1 (6 bases). The length of the CDR3 is 14 residues. Germline values: CDR1 SEHNR, CDR2 FQNEAQ (reference sequence). V was clipped by 0 bases and J by 5 bases, with 10 bases between them. CDR3: CASSLAGGRTEAFF. CDR3 coding DNA: TGTGCCAGCAGCTTAGCCGGGGGCAGGACTGAAGCTTTCTTT.

The chain is built from TRBV10-3 and TRBJ1-1; D remains unclear. V dropped 11 bases and J dropped 5 bases, with 12 bases sitting between them. The CDR3 runs 11 residues. Germline V CDR1 and CDR2: ENHRY, SYGVKD. The CDR3, as DNA: TGTGCCCCTAGGGTCTCAACTGAAGCTTTCTTT. Amino acids: CAPRVSTEAFF.

The chain uses TRBV28 and TRBJ2-5; tentatively, D is TRBD1 (6 bases). V was clipped by 7 bases and J by 4 bases, with 13 bases between them. CDR3 length: 13 amino acids. Germline V CDR1 and CDR2: MDHEN, SYDVKM. CDR3 loop: CASTRGPGETQYF. CDR3 sequence (DNA): TGTGCCAGCACCAGGGGACCAGGAGAGACCCAGTACTTC.

V usage is TRBV19 and J usage is TRBJ2-5, with D maybe TRBD1 (5 bases). The CDR3 is 13 residues long. Germline V gene lookup returns CDR1 LNHDA and CDR2 SQIVND (reference sequence). Trimming removed 1 base at V and 5 bases at J, with 8 bases between. In DNA form, the CDR3 reads TGTGCCAGTAGTATAGGCAGGGCGGAGACCCAGTACTTC. This gives the protein CASSIGRAETQYF. The variable domain in full, with the rest retrieved from reference TRBV19 and TRBJ2-5, is DGGITQSPKYLFRKEGQNVTLSCEQNLNHDAMYWYRQDPGQGLRLIYYSQIVNDFQKGDIAEGYSVSREKKESFPLTVTSAQKNPTAFYLCASSIGRAETQYFGPGTRLLVL.

The rearrangement uses TRBV10-3 and TRBJ2-1; tentatively, D is TRBD2 (6 bases). Germline CDR1 ENHRY, CDR2 SYGVKD. The CDR3 contains 16 residues. V lost 0 bases and J lost 2, with 11 bases in between. This CDR3 is CAISESAGSPYNEQFF. The CDR3 DNA reads TGTGCCATCAGTGAGTCCGCGGGATCTCCCTACAATGAGCAGTTCTTC.

The V call is TRBV9, the J call TRBJ2-1, with TRBD1 matching 7 bases. V was pared by 4 bases and J by 2 bases, with 6 bases of the junction left unmatched. The V gene's germline CDR1 is SGDLS and CDR2 YYNGEE. The CDR3 contains 15 residues. The CDR3, as DNA: TGTGCCAGCAGCCCTAGACAGGGTCCCTACAATGAGCAGTTCTTC. Its translation is CASSPRQGPYNEQFF.

This clone was picked up one time. The chain is built from TRBV30 and TRBJ1-2; the match to TRBD1 covers 7 bases. CDR1 is GTSNPN and CDR2 is SVGIG in the germline V gene (reference sequence). J gave up 0 bases and V 2 bases, and 9 bases lay outside the gene matches. This CDR3 is built from 16 residues. The chain's CDR3 is CAWSRDSYTTNYGYTF. The CDR3 DNA sequence: TGTGCCTGGAGTCGGGACAGCTACACTACTAACTATGGCTACACCTTC.

This chain links TRBV2 with TRBJ2-2; TRBD1 matches at 7 bases. The CDR3 length is 18 residues. V dropped 6 bases and J dropped 5; count of bases not matched to a gene: 18. Germline CDR1 SNHLY, CDR2 FYNNEI. DNA for the CDR3: TGTGCCAGCAGAATACTACAGACAGGCGTCAGGGGGACCGGGGAGCTGTTTTTT. Translation: CASRILQTGVRGTGELFF.

This clone was picked up one time. The V gene is TRBV10-1, the J gene TRBJ1-5; D is possibly TRBD1 (5 bases). The CDR3 covers 13 residues. Germline assignment: CDR1 WNHNN and CDR2 SYGVQD (reference sequence). Trimming took 6 bases from V and 4 from J, leaving 10 bases between them. CDR3 sequence (DNA): TGCGCCAGCAGCCGGGGCGCAAATCAGCCCCAGCATTTT. Amino acids: CASSRGANQPQHF.

The chain couples TRBV27 to TRBJ2-1; TRBD1 aligns across 12 bases. In germline, CDR1 is MNHEY, CDR2 SMNVEV (reference sequence). This CDR3 has 13 residues. V shed 6 bases and J 10 bases; nucleotides not matched to a gene: 4. Here the CDR3 DNA reads TGTGCCAGCAGAGGGACAGGGGGCAGCGAGCAGTTCTTC. Translating gives CASRGTGGSEQFF.

This clone occurred once. In nucleotides, the CDR3 is TGTGCCAGCAGCCTTCGACAGGGGCGGGAGACCCAGTACTTC. Its translation is CASSLRQGRETQYF. The rearrangement links TRBV5-6 to TRBJ2-5; 8 bases align to TRBD1. In germline, CDR1 is SGHDT, CDR2 YYEEEE. With V trimmed by 4 bases and J by 5 bases, 7 bases remained unmatched. CDR3 length: 14 residues.

The chain has TRBV2 and TRBJ1-1, with a weak D call TRBD1 (6 bases). The germline V and J ends were trimmed by 4 bases and 5 bases, with 14 bases remaining between them. The CDR3 has 14 amino acids. Germline V gene sequence: CDR1 SNHLY, CDR2 FYNNEI. The CDR3 nucleotides read TGTGCCAGCAGTGGGGACACTCCGGGGACTGAAGCTTTCTTT. Translated, it gives CASSGDTPGTEAFF.

V usage is TRBV7-9 and J usage is TRBJ2-7, with TRBD1 as a possible D gene (5 bases). The CDR3 has 14 amino acids. Between the trimmed V and J ends, which lost 2 bases and 5 bases, there was a span of 13 bases. Germline CDR1 SEHNR, CDR2 FQNEAQ (reference sequence). CDR3 sequence (DNA): TGTGCCAGCAGCTTATTGCAGGGTCTCGACGAGCAGTACTTC. Translation: CASSLLQGLDEQYF. The entire variable domain, with the rest obtained from reference TRBV7-9 and TRBJ2-7, is as follows: DTGVSQNPRHKITKRGQNVTFRCDPISEHNRLYWYRQTLGQGPEFLTYFQNEAQLEKSRLLSDRFSAERPKGSFSTLEIQRTEQGDSAMYLCASSLLQGLDEQYFGPGTRLTVT.

The genes are TRBV6-5 and TRBJ2-2, with 7 nucleotides matching TRBD2. Germline assignment: CDR1 MNHEY and CDR2 SVGAGI. V gave up 3 bases and J gave up 4 bases; unmatched junction bases: 5. The CDR3 loop spans 15 amino acids. This chain's CDR3 is CASSYKLAPTGELFF. The DNA for the CDR3 is TGTGCCAGCAGTTATAAACTAGCGCCCACCGGGGAGCTGTTTTTT.

V is TRBV10-3 and J is TRBJ2-3; 11 bases map to TRBD2. This CDR3 contains 18 residues. In germline, CDR1 is ENHRY, CDR2 SYGVKD. J was trimmed by 0 bases and V by 2 bases; bases with no gene match: 7. This chain's CDR3 is CAISEPGTSGPSTDTQYF. The CDR3 nucleotides are TGTGCCATCAGTGAGCCCGGGACTAGCGGACCAAGCACAGATACGCAGTATTTT.

The chain joins TRBV18 to TRBJ1-3; no definite D call. The CDR3 has 11 amino acids. V was trimmed by 3 bases and J by 6 bases, leaving 3 bases between them. CDR1 is KGHSH, CDR2 LQKENI, per germline. The CDR3 coding sequence is TGTGCCAGCTCACCCGTAAACACCATATATTTT. As protein: CASSPVNTIYF.

This clone was counted ten times or more. The chain employs TRBV19 and TRBJ1-1, with D maybe TRBD1 (5 bases). Deletions cut 5 bases from V and 5 bases from J, with 15 bases between. Germline CDR1 is LNHDA and CDR2 is SQIVND (reference sequence). This CDR3 has 14 residues. The CDR3 sequence is CASSLKGGVTEAFF. CDR3 coding DNA: TGTGCCAGTAGTCTTAAGGGAGGGGTTACTGAAGCTTTCTTT.